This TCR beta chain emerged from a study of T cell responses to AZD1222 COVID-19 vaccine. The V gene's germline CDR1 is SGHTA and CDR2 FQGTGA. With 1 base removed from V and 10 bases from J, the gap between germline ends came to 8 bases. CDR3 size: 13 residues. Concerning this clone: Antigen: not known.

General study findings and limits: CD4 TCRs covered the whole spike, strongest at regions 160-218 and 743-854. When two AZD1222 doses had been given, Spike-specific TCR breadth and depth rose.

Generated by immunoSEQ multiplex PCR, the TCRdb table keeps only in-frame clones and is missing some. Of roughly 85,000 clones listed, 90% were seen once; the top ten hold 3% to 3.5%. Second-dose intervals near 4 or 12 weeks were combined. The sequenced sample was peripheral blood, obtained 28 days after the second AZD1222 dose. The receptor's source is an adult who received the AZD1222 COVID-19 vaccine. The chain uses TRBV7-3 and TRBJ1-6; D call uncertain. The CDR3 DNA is TGTGCCAGCAGCTTAAGTCTTGAATCACCCCTCCACTTT. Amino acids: CASSLSLESPLHF.